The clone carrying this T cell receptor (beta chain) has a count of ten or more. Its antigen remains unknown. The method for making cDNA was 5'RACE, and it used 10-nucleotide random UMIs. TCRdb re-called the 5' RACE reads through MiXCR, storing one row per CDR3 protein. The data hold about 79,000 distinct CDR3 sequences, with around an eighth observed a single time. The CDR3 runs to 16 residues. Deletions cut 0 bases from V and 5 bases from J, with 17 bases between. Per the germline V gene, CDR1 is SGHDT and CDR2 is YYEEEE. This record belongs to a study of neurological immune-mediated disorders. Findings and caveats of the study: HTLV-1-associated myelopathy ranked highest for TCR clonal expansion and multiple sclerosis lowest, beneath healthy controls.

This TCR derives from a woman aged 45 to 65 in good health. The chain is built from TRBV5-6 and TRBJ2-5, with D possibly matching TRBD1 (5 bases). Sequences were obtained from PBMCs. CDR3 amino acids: CASSLGTMGHPETQYF. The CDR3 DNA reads TGTGCCAGCAGCTTGGGTACTATGGGGCATCCGGAGACCCAGTACTTC.